The 20 T cell receptor beta chains below come from one sample, sequenced in a study of post-analysis software for immune sequencing data. General study results and limits: A few TRBV segments occurring more often in patients than controls included TRBV5-6, TRBV5-1 and TRBV20-1.

cDNA libraries for TCR beta contained unique molecular identifiers. From the PCR reads, TCRdb called clonotypes with MiXCR, one entry per CDR3 protein. The data contain about 820,000 distinct CDR3 sequences, around 50% of them seen just once; the ten biggest clones take up approximately 4.2%. Their cognate antigens are unknown. The sequencing sample was made of blood. The receptors here all came from a girl aged 10-17 years with multiple sclerosis.

This clonotype was found a few times. The chain uses TRBV7-2 and TRBJ2-7, with 15 positions matching TRBD2. The CDR3 contains 16 residues. V was pared by 3 bases and J by 3 bases, with 3 bases of the junction left unmatched. Germline values: CDR1 SGHTA, CDR2 FQGNSA. The CDR3: CASSFGLAGGRYEQYF. The DNA for the CDR3 is TGTGCCAGCAGCTTCGGACTAGCGGGGGGGCGCTACGAGCAGTACTTC.

This chain links TRBV12-3 or TRBV12-4 with TRBJ2-6; a possible D gene is TRBD2 (5 bases). The length of the CDR3 is 14 residues. The germline V and J ends were trimmed by 4 bases and 2 bases, with 6 bases remaining between them. The CDR3: CASSSGTGANVLTF. For the CDR3, the DNA is TGTGCCAGCAGTTCGGGGACTGGGGCCAACGTCCTGACTTTC.

The chain recombines TRBV20-1 with TRBJ2-5, with D tentatively TRBD2 (7 bases). From germline, CDR1 is DFQATT and CDR2 SNEGSKA (reference sequence). The CDR3 extends over 16 amino acids. Trimming took 0 bases from V and 5 from J, leaving 19 bases between them. The CDR3 DNA reads as TGCAGTGCTAGAGATCGGCGGCAGGGGACTATGGAGACCCAGTACTTC. Its protein product is CSARDRRQGTMETQYF.

The chain carries TRBV20-1 and TRBJ2-7; D remains unclear. V gave up 7 bases and J gave up 7 bases, with 26 bases separating them. This CDR3 is 15 amino acids long. Germline lookup yields CDR1 DFQATT and CDR2 SNEGSKA (reference sequence). CDR3 loop: CSGRALGGKDNEQYF. CDR3 sequence (DNA): TGCAGTGGGAGAGCTCTCGGCGGCAAAGACAATGAGCAGTACTTC.

In this sample, this clonotype turned up a few times. This chain connects TRBV6-5 to TRBJ2-1; 7 positions agree with TRBD2. The J call may not be correct, given that the DNA end is closer to TRBJ2-7. The CDR3 sequence is 15 residues long. The germline V gene encodes CDR1 MNHEY and CDR2 SVGAGI. For the CDR3, the DNA is TGTGCCACCTCCTGGGGGGACTATTCATACAATGAGCAGTACTTC. Amino acids: CATSWGDYSYNEQYF.

This chain links TRBV9 with TRBJ1-5; TRBD1 is a possible D gene (6 bases). The V end was cut by 2 bases, the J end by 4 bases, with 13 bases between. Per the germline V gene, CDR1 is SGDLS and CDR2 is YYNGEE. The CDR3 runs 15 residues. The CDR3 sequence: CASSVVWQGNQPQHF. The CDR3 nucleotides are TGTGCCAGCAGCGTTGTCTGGCAGGGGAATCAGCCCCAGCATTTT.

The rearrangement uses TRBV6-6 and TRBJ1-1; D is possibly TRBD1 (6 bases). V was clipped by 4 bases and J by 3 bases, with 9 bases between them. This CDR3 contains 13 residues. Germline V gene sequence: CDR1 MNHNY, CDR2 SVGAGI (reference sequence). This CDR3 reads CASSWSGDTEAFF. DNA of the CDR3: TGTGCCAGCAGTTGGTCAGGGGACACTGAAGCTTTCTTT.

V and J are TRBV10-3 and TRBJ1-2, with a weak D call TRBD1 (5 bases). This CDR3 contains 14 residues. Germline V lookup: CDR1 ENHRY, CDR2 SYGVKD. V lost 1 base to trimming and J lost 4 bases, with 10 bases between them. CDR3 loop: CAISEFLTVYGYTF. Here the CDR3 DNA reads TGTGCCATCAGTGAGTTTTTGACAGTCTATGGCTACACCTTC.

This clonotype has only a few counts. V and J are TRBV12-5 and TRBJ2-7; 9 bases line up with TRBD1. The end of the DNA aligns better with TRBJ2-5, so the J call may be wrong. The CDR3 sequence is 13 residues long. Germline V lookup: CDR1 LGHNT, CDR2 FRNRAP. The CDR3 coding sequence is TGTGCTAGTGGCGGACAGGGGCGGGAGACCCAGTACTTC. Encoded protein: CASGGQGRETQYF.

V usage is TRBV29-1 and J usage is TRBJ1-5; TRBD1 matches 7 bases. After removal of 7 bases from V and 1 base from J, the junction contained 4 bases not matched to a gene. Germline V gene lookup returns CDR1 SQVTM and CDR2 ANQGSEA. The length of the CDR3 is 13 residues. CDR3 protein: CSALTGSNQPQHF. The CDR3 DNA sequence: TGCAGCGCACTGACAGGGAGCAATCAGCCCCAGCATTTT.

This clonotype was counted a few times. The chain couples TRBV7-2 to TRBJ2-1, with TRBD1 as a possible D gene (5 bases). V lost 2 bases to trimming and J lost 6 bases, with 8 bases between them. The CDR3 has 13 amino acids. Germline values: CDR1 SGHTA, CDR2 FQGNSA. CDR3 nucleotides: TGTGCCAGCAGCTTAACGCAGGGCAATGAGCAGTTCTTC. This encodes CASSLTQGNEQFF. The full variable domain, with the rest looked up from reference TRBV7-2 and TRBJ2-1, is GAGVSQSPSNKVTEKGKDVELRCDPISGHTALYWYRQSLGQGLEFLIYFQGNSAPDKSGLPSDRFSAERTGGSVSTLTIQRTQQEDSAVYLCASSLTQGNEQFFGPGTRLTVL.

The CDR3 loop is CASSVGTSGLFIPYEQYF. The CDR3, as DNA: TGTGCCAGCAGCGTGGGGACTAGCGGCTTGTTTATCCCCTACGAGCAGTACTTC. The rearrangement joins TRBV7-9 to TRBJ2-7, with 11 bases lining up with TRBD2. CDR3 length: 18 amino acids. CDR1 SEHNR and CDR2 FQNEAQ come from the germline V gene (reference sequence). V trimming: 5 bases; J trimming: 2 bases; junction bases outside the gene matches: 14.

The gene calls are TRBV6-6 and TRBJ2-5; D remains unclear. Trimming left V 6 bases short and J 10 bases short, with 12 bases between. Germline assignment: CDR1 MNHNY and CDR2 SVGAGI (reference sequence). The CDR3 is made up of 11 amino acids. CDR3 residues: CASSPFSNQYF. The CDR3, as DNA: TGTGCCAGCAGCCCCTTCTCCAACCAGTACTTC.

The gene calls are TRBV5-1 and TRBJ2-1, with 7 bases matching TRBD1. The CDR3 totals 14 residues. The germline V gene has CDR1 SGHRS and CDR2 YFSETQ. V was clipped by 3 bases and J by 10 bases; unmatched bases: 10. The CDR3 here is CASSSRDSQVEQFF. Here the CDR3 DNA reads TGCGCCAGCAGCTCCCGGGACAGCCAGGTGGAGCAGTTCTTC.

The chain joins TRBV6-1 to TRBJ1-5; perhaps TRBD1 as D (5 bases). The CDR3 loop spans 13 amino acids. Germline V gives CDR1 MNHNS, CDR2 SASEGT. The V end lost 6 bases, the J end lost 6 bases, and 12 bases lay between the germline ends. CDR3 protein: CASRPTGGQPQHF. The CDR3 DNA follows: TGTGCCAGCAGACCGACTGGGGGTCAGCCCCAGCATTTT.

This CDR3 is CASSQEYPYEQYF. The DNA of the CDR3 is TGTGCCAGCAGCCAAGAATATCCTTACGAGCAGTACTTC. The chain joins TRBV3-1 to TRBJ2-7; no definite D call. This CDR3 region has 13 residues. The germline V gene encodes CDR1 LGHDT and CDR2 YNNKEL (reference sequence). Trimming removed 0 bases at V and 4 bases at J, with 7 bases between.

The rearrangement joins TRBV6-6 to TRBJ2-3; TRBD2 agrees at 14 bases. The CDR3 extends over 17 amino acids. The J segment lost 1 base and the V segment lost 6 bases, leaving 6 bases of the junction unmatched. The germline V gene has CDR1 MNHNY and CDR2 SVGAGI (reference sequence). This CDR3 reads CASRAPGLAGGTDTQYF. The CDR3 coding sequence is TGTGCCAGCAGGGCCCCGGGACTAGCGGGGGGCACAGATACGCAGTATTTT.

This clonotype was seen once. The chain employs TRBV4-1 and TRBJ1-2, with D possibly TRBD1 on 5 matching bases. The CDR3 spans 17 residues. Trimming took off 0 bases at V and 3 bases at J, with 17 bases between the two ends. Germline CDR1 is MGHRA and CDR2 is YSYEKL. CDR3 in DNA: TGCGCCAGCAGCCAAGATCAAACGCGGGACTCTCACTATGGCTACACCTTC. It encodes CASSQDQTRDSHYGYTF.

The genes are TRBV13 and TRBJ2-7, with a possible D match to TRBD1 (5 bases). The DNA matches TRBJ2-5 better at its end, which makes the J call doubtful. Germline CDR1 is PRHDT and CDR2 is FYEKMQ (reference sequence). This CDR3 comprises 15 residues. CDR3 amino acids: CASSLGGARWETQYF. The CDR3, as DNA: TGTGCCAGCAGCTTAGGAGGGGCAAGGTGGGAGACCCAGTACTTC.

This clonotype was seen just once. The chain combines TRBV24-1 with TRBJ2-7, with a possible D match to TRBD1 (5 bases). The assigned J gene may be wrong: the sequence end matches TRBJ2-5 better. The CDR3 is made up of 14 amino acids. Germline CDR1 KGHDR, CDR2 SFDVKD. The CDR3 DNA sequence: TGTGCCACCAGTGAGGCAGGGATGTGGGAGACCCAGTACTTC. As protein: CATSEAGMWETQYF.